Listed below are T cell receptor beta chains from one sample, sequenced in a study of a mutant IDH1 vaccine in newly diagnosed glioma. Sequenced by immunoSEQ multiplex PCR; TCRdb stores in-frame clones only, minus some. The sample holds tens of thousands of clones, approximately 80% seen once. These TCRs' antigens remain unknown. Sequences were derived from PBMCs, sampled from a glioma patient whose treatment included an IDH1 peptide vaccine. The receptors shown here come from a man aged 40-50 years with glioma. Each CDR3 is given with its conserved first and last residue. Fields, in order: CDR3 length, clone size, J gene, D gene, V gene, CDR3 protein, CDR3 DNA. The D gene is left open where the match is weak. Clone size, where shown, is once, few, many, or a class for clones that have expanded.

12 few TRBJ1-1 TRBD1 TRBV18 CASSPTGREAFF TGTGCCAGCTCACCGACAGGGAGGGAAGCTTTCTTT
14 - TRBJ2-3 TRBD1 TRBV11-3 CASSSGQATDTQYF TGTGCCAGCAGCTCGGGACAGGCCACAGATACGCAGTATTTT
16 - TRBJ2-5 TRBD2 TRBV6-5 CASSYSPSGGQETQYF TGTGCCAGCAGTTACTCCCCTAGCGGGGGACAAGAGACCCAGTACTTC
17 - TRBJ2-1 TRBD2 TRBV4-1 CASTIAGGLDKYNEQFF TGCGCCAGCACTATAGCGGGAGGCCTCGATAAGTACAATGAGCAGTTCTTC
15 - TRBJ2-1 TRBD2 TRBV5-5 CASSSPGTTNNEQFF TGTGCCAGCAGCTCCCCCGGGACTACCAACAATGAGCAGTTCTTC
16 - TRBJ2-5 TRBD2 TRBV27 CASSSKLAGSWETQYF TGTGCCAGCAGTTCCAAACTAGCGGGATCATGGGAGACCCAGTACTTC
14 - TRBJ2-7 TRBD2 TRBV5-1 CASSFGLAGEEQYF TGCGCCAGCAGCTTTGGACTAGCGGGAGAGGAGCAGTACTTC
15 - TRBJ1-1 TRBD1 TRBV6-6 CASSGNGQGLSEAFF TGTGCCAGCAGTGGTAACGGACAGGGGTTGTCTGAAGCTTTCTTT
15 - TRBJ2-1 - TRBV5-8 CASSSRTTIGNEQFF TGTGCCAGCAGCAGTAGGACAACGATAGGGAATGAGCAGTTCTTC
13 - TRBJ1-2 - TRBV7-9 CANSLVRDYGYTF TGTGCCAACAGCTTAGTCAGGGACTATGGCTACACCTTC
13 once TRBJ2-1 - TRBV9 CASSEGAYNEQFF TGTGCCAGCAGCGAAGGGGCGTACAATGAGCAGTTCTTC
14 few TRBJ1-1 - TRBV7-9 CASSLTSRNTEAFF TGTGCCAGCAGCTTAACCTCAAGGAACACTGAAGCTTTCTTT
16 - TRBJ1-2 TRBD1 TRBV7-6 CASGNTGGPPNYGYTF TGTGCCAGCGGGAACACAGGGGGCCCTCCCAACTATGGCTACACCTTC
16 few TRBJ2-2 - TRBV28 CASSQGRARSTGELFF TGTGCCAGCAGCCAGGGCAGGGCGCGAAGCACCGGGGAGCTGTTTTTT
15 - TRBJ1-2 TRBD1 TRBV7-9 CASSYWDRAHYGYTF TGTGCCAGCAGCTATTGGGACAGGGCCCACTATGGCTACACCTTC
12 many TRBJ1-1 TRBD1 TRBV2 CAIRQGDTEAFF TGTGCCATCCGACAGGGCGACACTGAAGCTTTCTTT
15 - TRBJ1-1 - TRBV28 CASSLLAEPNTEAFF TGTGCCAGCAGTTTATTAGCAGAACCGAACACTGAAGCTTTCTTT
15 - TRBJ2-6 - TRBV28 CASSPYLSGANVLTF TGTGCCAGCAGTCCCTACCTCTCTGGGGCCAACGTCCTGACTTTC
13 few TRBJ1-1 - TRBV9 CASSPFLNTEAFF TGTGCCAGCAGCCCCTTTTTGAACACTGAAGCTTTCTTT
14 once TRBJ2-7 - TRBV7-9 CASSLAAGDHEQYF TGTGCCAGCAGCTTAGCGGCAGGTGACCACGAGCAGTACTTC
14 - TRBJ2-1 - TRBV27 CASTGRNSYNEQFF TGTGCCAGCACGGGGAGGAATTCCTACAATGAGCAGTTCTTC
16 - TRBJ2-3 - TRBV5-1 CASSLATRLSTDTQYF TGCGCCAGCAGCTTGGCGACACGACTTAGCACAGATACGCAGTATTTT
13 - TRBJ1-1 - TRBV5-1 CASSSTENTEAFF TGCGCCAGCAGCTCAACGGAGAACACTGAAGCTTTCTTT
14 - TRBJ1-4 - TRBV9 CASSVREENEKLFF TGTGCCAGCAGCGTGCGGGAGGAGAATGAAAAACTGTTTTTT
12 few TRBJ1-1 - TRBV11-2 CASSLVWTEAFF TGTGCCAGCAGCTTAGTTTGGACAGAAGCTTTCTTT
15 - TRBJ2-2 - TRBV5-1 CASSHGTSNTGELFF TGCGCCAGCAGCCACGGGACATCGAACACCGGGGAGCTGTTTTTT
15 - TRBJ2-5 TRBD1 TRBV19 CASSSGQGGRETQYF TGTGCCAGTAGTTCGGGACAGGGGGGGAGAGAGACCCAGTACTTC
15 - TRBJ2-7 TRBD1 TRBV7-9 CASSPRDRVSYEQYF TGTGCCAGCAGCCCCCGGGACAGGGTTTCCTACGAGCAGTACTTC
15 few TRBJ1-2 TRBD1 TRBV7-9 CASSAIEGARYGYTF TGTGCCAGCAGCGCGATCGAGGGGGCTCGATATGGCTACACCTTC
13 - TRBJ1-2 - TRBV6-1 CASSDVGQGANTF -
13 - TRBJ1-1 - TRBV19 CASSIAVFTEAFF TGTGCCAGTAGTATAGCGGTTTTCACTGAAGCTTTCTTT